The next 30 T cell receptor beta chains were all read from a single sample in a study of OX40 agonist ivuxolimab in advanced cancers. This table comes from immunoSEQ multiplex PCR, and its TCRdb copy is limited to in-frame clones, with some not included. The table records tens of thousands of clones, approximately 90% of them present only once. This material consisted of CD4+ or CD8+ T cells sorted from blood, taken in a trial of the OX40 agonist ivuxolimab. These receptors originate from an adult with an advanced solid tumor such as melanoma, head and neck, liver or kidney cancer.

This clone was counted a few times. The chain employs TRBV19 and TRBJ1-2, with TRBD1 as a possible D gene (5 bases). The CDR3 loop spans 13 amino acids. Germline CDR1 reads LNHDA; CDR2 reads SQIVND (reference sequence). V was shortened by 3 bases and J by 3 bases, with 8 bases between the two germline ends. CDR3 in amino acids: CASSISRDYGYTF. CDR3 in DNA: TGTGCCAGTAGTATCAGCAGGGACTATGGCTACACCTTC.

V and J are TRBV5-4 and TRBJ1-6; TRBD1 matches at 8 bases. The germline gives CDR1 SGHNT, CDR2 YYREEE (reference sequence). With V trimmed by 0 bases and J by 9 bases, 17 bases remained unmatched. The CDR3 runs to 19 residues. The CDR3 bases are TGTGCCAGCAGCTTGGAAGGTCCGGCAGGGGGCATCGGAAGTTCACCCCTCCACTTT. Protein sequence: CASSLEGPAGGIGSSPLHF.

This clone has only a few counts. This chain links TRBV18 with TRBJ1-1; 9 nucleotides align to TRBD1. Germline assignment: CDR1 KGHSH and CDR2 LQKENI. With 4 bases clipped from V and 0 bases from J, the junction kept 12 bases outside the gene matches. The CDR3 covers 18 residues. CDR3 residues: CASSQLGTGRDLNTEAFF. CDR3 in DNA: TGTGCCAGCTCACAACTCGGGACAGGGAGGGACCTGAACACTGAAGCTTTCTTT.

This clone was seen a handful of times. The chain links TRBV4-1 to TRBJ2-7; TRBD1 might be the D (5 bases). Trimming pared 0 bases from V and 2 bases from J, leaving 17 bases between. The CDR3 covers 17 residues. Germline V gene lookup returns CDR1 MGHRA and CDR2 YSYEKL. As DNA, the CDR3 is TGCGCCAGCAGCCAAGATCCCCCCGAGGCAGGGACCTACGAGCAGTACTTC. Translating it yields CASSQDPPEAGTYEQYF.

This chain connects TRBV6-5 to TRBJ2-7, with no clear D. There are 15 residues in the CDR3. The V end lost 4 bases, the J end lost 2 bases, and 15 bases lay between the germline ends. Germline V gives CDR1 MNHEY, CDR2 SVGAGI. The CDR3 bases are TGTGCCAGCAGTTCAAACGCCCGGGCCGCCTACGAGCAGTACTTC. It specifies CASSSNARAAYEQYF.

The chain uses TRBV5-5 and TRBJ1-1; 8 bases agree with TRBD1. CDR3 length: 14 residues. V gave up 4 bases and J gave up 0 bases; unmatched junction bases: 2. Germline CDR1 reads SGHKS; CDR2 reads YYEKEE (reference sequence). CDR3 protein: CASSRDRLNTEAFF. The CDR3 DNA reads TGTGCCAGCAGCCGGGACAGGTTGAACACTGAAGCTTTCTTT.

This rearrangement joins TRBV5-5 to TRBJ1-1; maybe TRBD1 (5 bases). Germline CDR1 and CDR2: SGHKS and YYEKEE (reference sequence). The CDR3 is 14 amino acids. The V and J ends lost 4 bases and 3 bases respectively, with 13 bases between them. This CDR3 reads CASSRKTGDTEAFF. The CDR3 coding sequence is TGTGCCAGCAGCCGTAAAACGGGGGACACTGAAGCTTTCTTT.

The CDR3 protein is CASSLVGVNEQYF. CDR3 sequence (DNA): TGTGCCAGCAGCTTAGTAGGGGTGAACGAGCAGTACTTC. This sequence joins TRBV11-2 and TRBJ2-7; a possible D gene is TRBD1 (5 bases). Trimming shortened V by 1 base and J by 5 bases, and 9 bases separated the two germline ends. Germline-derived CDR1 and CDR2 are SGHAT and FQNNGV. CDR3 length equals 13 residues.

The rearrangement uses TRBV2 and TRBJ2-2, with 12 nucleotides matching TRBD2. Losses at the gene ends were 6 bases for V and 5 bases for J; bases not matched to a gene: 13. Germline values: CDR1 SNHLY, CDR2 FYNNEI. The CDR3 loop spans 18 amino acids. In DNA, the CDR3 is TGTGCCAGCAGGGGGGGGACTAGCGGGTCCATAGGGACCGGGGAGCTGTTTTTT. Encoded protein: CASRGGTSGSIGTGELFF. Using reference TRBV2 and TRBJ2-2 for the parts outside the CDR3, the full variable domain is EPEVTQTPSHQVTQMGQEVILRCVPISNHLYFYWYRQILGQKVEFLVSFYNNEISEKSEIFDDQFSVERPDGSNFTLKIRSTKLEDSAMYFCASRGGTSGSIGTGELFFGEGSRLTVL.

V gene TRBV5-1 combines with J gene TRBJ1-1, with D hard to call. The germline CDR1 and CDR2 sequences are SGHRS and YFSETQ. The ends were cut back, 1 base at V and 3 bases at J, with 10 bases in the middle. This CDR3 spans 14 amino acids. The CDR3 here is CASSLRGDDTEAFF. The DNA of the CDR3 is TGCGCCAGCAGCTTGCGGGGAGACGACACTGAAGCTTTCTTT.

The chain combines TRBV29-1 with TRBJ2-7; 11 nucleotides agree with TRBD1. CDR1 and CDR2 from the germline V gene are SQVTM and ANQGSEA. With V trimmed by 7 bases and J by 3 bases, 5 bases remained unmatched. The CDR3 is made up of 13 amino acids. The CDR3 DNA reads TGCAGCGCGAGCGGGACAGGGGGCTACGAGCAGTACTTC. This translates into CSASGTGGYEQYF.

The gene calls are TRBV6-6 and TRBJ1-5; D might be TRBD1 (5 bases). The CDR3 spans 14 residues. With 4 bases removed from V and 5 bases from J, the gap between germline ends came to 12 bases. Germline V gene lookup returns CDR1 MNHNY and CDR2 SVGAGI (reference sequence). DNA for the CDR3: TGTGCCAGCAGTTGGACCAGGGACGATCAGCCCCAGCATTTT. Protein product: CASSWTRDDQPQHF.

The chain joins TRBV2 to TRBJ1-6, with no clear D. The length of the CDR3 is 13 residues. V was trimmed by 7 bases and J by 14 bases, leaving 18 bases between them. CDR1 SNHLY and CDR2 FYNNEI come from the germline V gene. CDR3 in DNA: TGTGCCAGCACTTCCCTAAAGACTGGATCCCTCCACTTT. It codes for CASTSLKTGSLHF.

The CDR3 region is CASRGSNQPQHF. DNA of the CDR3: TGTGCCAGCAGGGGTAGCAATCAGCCCCAGCATTTT. The chain couples TRBV28 to TRBJ1-5, with unresolved D. V shed 6 bases and J shed 0 bases, with 3 bases lying between them. From germline, CDR1 is MDHEN and CDR2 SYDVKM. The CDR3 is made up of 12 amino acids.

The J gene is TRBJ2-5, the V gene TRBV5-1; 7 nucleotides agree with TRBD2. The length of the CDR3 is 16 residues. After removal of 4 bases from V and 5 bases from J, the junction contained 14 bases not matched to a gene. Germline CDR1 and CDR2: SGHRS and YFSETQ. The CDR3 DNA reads TGCGCCAGCAGCGCCCCCGAGGGGAGCGGGACCGAGACCCAGTACTTC. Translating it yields CASSAPEGSGTETQYF. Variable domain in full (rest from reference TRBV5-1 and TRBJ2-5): KAGVTQTPRYLIKTRGQQVTLSCSPISGHRSVSWYQQTPGQGLQFLFEYFSETQRNKGNFPGRFSGRQFSNSRSEMNVSTLELGDSALYLCASSAPEGSGTETQYFGPGTRLLVL.

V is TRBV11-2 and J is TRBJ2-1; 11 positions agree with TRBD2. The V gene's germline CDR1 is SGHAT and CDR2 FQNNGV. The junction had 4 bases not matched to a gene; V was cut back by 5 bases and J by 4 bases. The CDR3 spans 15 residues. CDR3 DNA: TGTGCCAGCAGCCCGGGACTAGCGGTATACAATGAGCAGTTCTTC. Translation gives CASSPGLAVYNEQFF.

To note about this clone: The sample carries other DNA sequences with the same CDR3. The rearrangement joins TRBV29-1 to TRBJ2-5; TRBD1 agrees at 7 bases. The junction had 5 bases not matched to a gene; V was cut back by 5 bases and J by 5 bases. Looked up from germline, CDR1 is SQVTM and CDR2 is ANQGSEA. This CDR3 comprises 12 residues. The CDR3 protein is CSVLGQLETQYF. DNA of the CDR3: TGCAGCGTTCTGGGACAGTTGGAGACCCAGTACTTC.

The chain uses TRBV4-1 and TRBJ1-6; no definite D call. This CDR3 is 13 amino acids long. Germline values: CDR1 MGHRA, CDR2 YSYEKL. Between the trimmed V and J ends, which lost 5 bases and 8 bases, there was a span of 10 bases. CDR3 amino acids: CASSTDSYSPLHF. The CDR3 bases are TGCGCCAGCAGCACCGACTCGTATTCACCCCTCCACTTT.

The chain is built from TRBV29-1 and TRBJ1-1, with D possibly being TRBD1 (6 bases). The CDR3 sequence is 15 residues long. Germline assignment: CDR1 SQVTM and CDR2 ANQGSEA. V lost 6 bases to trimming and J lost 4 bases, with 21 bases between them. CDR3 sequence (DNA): TGCAGCGTAGCGATGACAGGAGTCATCCCCACTGAAGCTTTCTTT. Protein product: CSVAMTGVIPTEAFF.

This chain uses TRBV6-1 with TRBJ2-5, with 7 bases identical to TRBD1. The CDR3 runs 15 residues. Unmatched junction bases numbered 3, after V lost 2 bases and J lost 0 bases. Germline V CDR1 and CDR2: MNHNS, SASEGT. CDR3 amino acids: CASSEMTGYQETQYF. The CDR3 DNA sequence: TGTGCCAGCAGTGAAATGACAGGGTACCAAGAGACCCAGTACTTC.

This CDR3 reads CSAPGQARGGYTF. CDR3 bases: TGCAGCGCCCCGGGACAGGCGAGAGGGGGCTACACCTTC. This chain connects TRBV29-1 to TRBJ1-2; 8 bases match TRBD1. The germline CDR1 and CDR2 sequences are SQVTM and ANQGSEA. The V segment lost 7 bases and the J segment 8 bases; nucleotides outside the gene matches: 12. The CDR3 is 13 residues long.

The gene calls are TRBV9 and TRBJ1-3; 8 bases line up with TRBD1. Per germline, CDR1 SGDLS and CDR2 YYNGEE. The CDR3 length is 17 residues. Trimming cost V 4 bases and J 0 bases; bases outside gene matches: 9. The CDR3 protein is CASSSRQGPDSGNTIYF. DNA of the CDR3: TGTGCCAGCAGCTCTCGACAGGGGCCCGACTCTGGAAACACCATATATTTT.

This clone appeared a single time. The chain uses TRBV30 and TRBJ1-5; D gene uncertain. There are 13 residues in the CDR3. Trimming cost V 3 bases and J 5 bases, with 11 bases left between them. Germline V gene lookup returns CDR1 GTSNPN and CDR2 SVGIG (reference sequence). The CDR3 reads CAWSEGLHQPQHF. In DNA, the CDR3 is TGTGCCTGGAGCGAGGGTTTGCATCAGCCCCAGCATTTT.

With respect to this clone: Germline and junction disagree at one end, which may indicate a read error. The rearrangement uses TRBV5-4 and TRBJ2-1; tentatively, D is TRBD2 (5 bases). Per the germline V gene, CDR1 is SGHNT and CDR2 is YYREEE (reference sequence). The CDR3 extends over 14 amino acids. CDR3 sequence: CASSSGNSFNEQFF. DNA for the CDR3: TGTGCCAGCAGCTCCGGGAATTCCTTCAATGAGCAGTTCTTC.

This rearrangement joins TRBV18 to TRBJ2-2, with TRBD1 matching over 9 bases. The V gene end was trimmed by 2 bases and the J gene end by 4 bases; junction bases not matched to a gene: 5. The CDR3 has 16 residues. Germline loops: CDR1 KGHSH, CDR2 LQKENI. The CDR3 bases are TGTGCCAGCTCACCAGCGGGACAGGGAGCCACCGGGGAGCTGTTTTTT. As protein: CASSPAGQGATGELFF.

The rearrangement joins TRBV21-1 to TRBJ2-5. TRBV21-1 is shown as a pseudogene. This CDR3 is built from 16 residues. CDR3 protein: CASSIRDRGNQETQYF. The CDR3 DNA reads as TGTGCCAGCAGCATCCGGGACCGGGGAAACCAAGAGACCCAGTACTTC.

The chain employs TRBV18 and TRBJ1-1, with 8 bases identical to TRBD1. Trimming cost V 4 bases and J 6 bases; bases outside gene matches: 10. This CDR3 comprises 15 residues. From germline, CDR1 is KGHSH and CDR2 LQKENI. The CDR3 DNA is TGTGCCAGCTCACTCAATGGACAGGGAAGGGCTGAAGCTTTCTTT. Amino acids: CASSLNGQGRAEAFF.

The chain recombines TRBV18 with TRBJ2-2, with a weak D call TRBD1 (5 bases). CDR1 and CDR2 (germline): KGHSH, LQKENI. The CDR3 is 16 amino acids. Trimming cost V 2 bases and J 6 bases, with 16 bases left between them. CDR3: CASSPGAGSWAGELFF. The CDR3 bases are TGTGCCAGCTCACCAGGGGCAGGATCTTGGGCCGGGGAGCTGTTTTTT.

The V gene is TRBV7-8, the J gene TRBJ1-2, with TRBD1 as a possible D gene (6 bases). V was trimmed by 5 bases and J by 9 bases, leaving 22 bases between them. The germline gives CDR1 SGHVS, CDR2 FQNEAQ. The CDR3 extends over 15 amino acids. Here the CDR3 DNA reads TGTGCCAGCAGCCCCAGGGGTATGGCAGGGAAAAGCTACACCTTC. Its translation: CASSPRGMAGKSYTF.

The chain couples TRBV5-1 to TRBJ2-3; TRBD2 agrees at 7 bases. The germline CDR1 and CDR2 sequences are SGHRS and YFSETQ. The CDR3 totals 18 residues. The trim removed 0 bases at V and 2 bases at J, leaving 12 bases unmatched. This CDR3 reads CASSLGFRGVKATDTQYF. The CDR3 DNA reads TGCGCCAGCAGCTTGGGTTTTCGGGGGGTTAAAGCCACAGATACGCAGTATTTT.